These T cell receptor beta chains were read from a single sample in a study of beta chain features in type 1 diabetes. The protocol was immunoSEQ multiplex PCR, while the TCRdb copy is restricted to in-frame clones and leaves out a portion. The sample carries more than 300,000 clones, about 14% recorded once. The sample was naive CD4+ T cells from blood. All receptors derive from a woman aged 18 to 35 in good health. Each CDR3 is given with its conserved first and last residue. The D gene is left open where the match is weak. Clone size is not always given. Where it is, it says once, few, many or a class for expanded clones.

-	-	TRBV18	TRBJ2-1	14	TGTGCCAGCTCACCAGCGGAGGGTAATGATGAGCAGTTCTTC	CASSPAEGNDEQFF
-	-	TRBV15	TRBJ1-5	16	TGTGCCACCAGCAGAGATATCAGCAGGGGAAGTCAGCCCCAGCATTTT	CATSRDISRGSQPQHF
-	-	TRBV30	TRBJ2-3	13	TGTGCCTGGAGTGTACGAAATGAGGGTACGCAGTATTTT	CAWSVRNEGTQYF
few	TRBD1	TRBV5-6	TRBJ2-2	17	TGTGCCAGCACCTCTCTAACAGGGGCTCTTTTGGCCGGGGAGCTGTTTTTT	CASTSLTGALLAGELFF
few	TRBD2	TRBV11-2	TRBJ2-5	16	TGTGCCAGCAGCGCACCGGGACTAGCGGGAGCGGCGACCCAGTACTTC	CASSAPGLAGAATQYF
-	TRBD2	TRBV9	TRBJ2-5	15	TGTGCCAGCAGCGTAGAGGCGGGAGTAGGGGAGACCCAGTACTTC	CASSVEAGVGETQYF
few	-	TRBV6-5	TRBJ2-7	15	TGTGCCAGCAGTTACTCGAGACAGGCACACTACGAGCAGTACTTC	CASSYSRQAHYEQYF
-	-	TRBV4-2	TRBJ1-2	14	TGTGCCAGCAGCCAAGATCGACAGACGAATGGCTACACCTTC	CASSQDRQTNGYTF
-	TRBD1	TRBV18	TRBJ2-7	13	TGTGCCAGCTCATCAGGACAGGGTCGAGAGCAGTACTTC	CASSSGQGREQYF
few	-	TRBV30	TRBJ1-1	12	TGTGCCTGTTCCCCAGGAAACACTGAAGCTTTCTTT	CACSPGNTEAFF
-	-	TRBV18	TRBJ1-1	16	TGTGCCAGCTCACCGACGGCTTTGGAGCTGTTATCCGAAGCTTTCTTT	CASSPTALELLSEAFF
few	-	TRBV5-6	TRBJ2-7	11	TGTGCCAGCAGCAAAAGGGGCGAGCAGTACTTC	CASSKRGEQYF
-	-	TRBV5-1	TRBJ1-1	13	TGCGCCAGCAGCTTGGAGGGGCGCGCTGAAGCTTTCTTT	CASSLEGRAEAFF
few	TRBD1	TRBV5-1	TRBJ1-4	14	TGCGCCAGCAGCACCGGGACAGGGAGTGAAAAACTGTTTTTT	CASSTGTGSEKLFF
-	-	TRBV18	TRBJ2-7	13	TGTGCCAGCTCACCACGGTCGACATACGAGCAGTACTTC	CASSPRSTYEQYF
-	TRBD2	TRBV7-2	TRBJ2-3	16	TGTGCCAGCAGCCCCCGACTAGCGGGATCCACAGATACGCAGTATTTT	CASSPRLAGSTDTQYF
-	TRBD2	TRBV30	TRBJ2-7	13	TGTGCCTGGAGTCCACGGGGGGAAAGCGAGCAGTACTTC	CAWSPRGESEQYF
few	-	TRBV4-1	TRBJ1-1	14	TGCGCCAGCAGCCGCCCTGGCGGGAACACTGAAGCTTTCTTT	CASSRPGGNTEAFF
-	-	TRBV9	TRBJ2-5	13	TGTGCCAGCAGCGTAGACGGGGTGGAGACCCAGTACTTC	CASSVDGVETQYF
few	-	TRBV27	TRBJ2-6	15	TGTGCCAGCAGCAAACCGAGGGCTGGGGCCAACGTCCTGACTTTC	CASSKPRAGANVLTF
-	TRBD2	TRBV28	TRBJ2-7	16	TGTGCCAGCAGTTTGATCGGACTAGCGGGATCCTACGAGCAGTACTTC	CASSLIGLAGSYEQYF
few	TRBD1	TRBV25-1	TRBJ2-3	16	TGTGCCAGCAGTGAATACGGGACAGGGGTCACAGATACGCAGTATTTT	CASSEYGTGVTDTQYF
-	-	TRBV6-5	TRBJ1-5	14	TGTGCCAGCAGAGCCGCTTATAGCAATCAGCCCCAGCATTTT	CASRAAYSNQPQHF
few	TRBD1	TRBV29-1	TRBJ1-1	15	TGCAGCGTTGCGAATCAGGGACAGTTGAACACTGAAGCTTTCTTT	CSVANQGQLNTEAFF
-	TRBD1	TRBV7-8	TRBJ1-5	14	TGTGCCAGCAGCTTAGGACAGGGGCAAGGGCCCCAGCATTTT	CASSLGQGQGPQHF
-	TRBD2	TRBV30	TRBJ2-2	14	TGTGCCTGGAGACGACTAGCGGCCACCGGGGAGCTGTTTTTT	CAWRRLAATGELFF
-	TRBD2	TRBV4-2	TRBJ2-3	17	TGTGCCAGCAGCCGGTTACTAGCGGGAGTGGGAAGGGATACGCAGTATTTT	CASSRLLAGVGRDTQYF
few	TRBD2	TRBV29-1	TRBJ2-7	12	TGCAGCGTTGCTCTAGCGGCGGGTGGGCAGTACTTC	CSVALAAGGQYF
-	-	TRBV20-1	TRBJ2-5	11	TGCAGTCCCAACCTGGAGAAGACCCAGTACTTC	CSPNLEKTQYF
few	TRBD1	TRBV7-9	TRBJ2-7	14	TGTGCCAGCAGCCCCATGGGACAGGGTCTCGGGCAGTACTTC	CASSPMGQGLGQYF
-	-	TRBV28	TRBJ2-7	13	TGTGCCAGCAGTTTAGAGTCAGGGATCGAGCAGTACTTC	CASSLESGIEQYF
-	TRBD2	TRBV19	TRBJ2-3	15	TGTGCCAGTAGACCGGCGGCGGGAGCCCCGGGGACGCAGTATTTT	CASRPAAGAPGTQYF
few	TRBD2	TRBV30	TRBJ2-7	13	TGTGCCTGGAGTCCCCGGACTAGAGGGGAGCAGTACTTC	CAWSPRTRGEQYF
few	-	TRBV4-2	TRBJ2-3	14	TGTGCCAGCAGCCACGGACTAAACACAGATACGCAGTATTTT	CASSHGLNTDTQYF
-	-	TRBV9	TRBJ2-7	13	TGTGCCAGCAGCGGACCGGGACACTACGAGCAGTACTTC	CASSGPGHYEQYF
-	TRBD2	TRBV29-1	TRBJ2-2	16	TGCAGCGTTGAACTCGGACTAGCGGTGAACACCGGGGAGCTGTTTTTT	CSVELGLAVNTGELFF
few	-	TRBV2	TRBJ2-7	11	TGTGCCAGCCGGGGTGCGATGGAGCAGTACTTC	CASRGAMEQYF
few	TRBD1	TRBV9	TRBJ2-5	15	TGTGCCAGCAGCGTAGACAGGGGCGAAAGGGAGACCCAGTACTTC	CASSVDRGERETQYF
-	-	TRBV7-6	TRBJ2-1	15	TGTGCCAGCAGCATAGCTCCGGGGTCCTACAATGAGCAGTTCTTC	CASSIAPGSYNEQFF
-	-	TRBV11-2	TRBJ2-2	14	TGTGCCAGCAGCTTGGGACTCGCCCCCGGGGAGCTGTTTTTT	CASSLGLAPGELFF
few	-	TRBV5-1	TRBJ2-5	11	TGCGCCAGCAGCTTGTCGGAGACCCAGTACTTC	CASSLSETQYF
few	-	TRBV7-9	TRBJ1-2	14	TGTGCCAGCAGCTTACTGGGGCAGAACTATGGCTACACCTTC	CASSLLGQNYGYTF
few	TRBD1	TRBV2	TRBJ1-5	15	TGTGCCAGCAGGGTGGACAGGGCGCGCAATCAGCCCCAGCATTTT	CASRVDRARNQPQHF
few	TRBD1	TRBV2	TRBJ2-7	13	TGTGCCAGCAGTCTGGACAGGTCCTACGAGCAGTACTTC	CASSLDRSYEQYF
-	-	TRBV7-9	TRBJ1-1	14	TGTGCCAGCAGCTTACAGGGAACGAACACTGAAGCTTTCTTT	CASSLQGTNTEAFF
few	TRBD2	TRBV28	TRBJ2-1	16	TGTGCCAGCAACGGACTAGCGGGAGGTAACTACAATGAGCAGTTCTTC	CASNGLAGGNYNEQFF
-	-	TRBV5-6	TRBJ2-7	15	TGTGCCAGCAGCTTATACCTAGACAGCTCCTACGAGCAGTACTTC	CASSLYLDSSYEQYF
few	TRBD2	TRBV9	TRBJ2-5	15	TGTGCCAGCAGCGCCAGGACTAGCGGAGGAGAGACCCAGTACTTC	CASSARTSGGETQYF
-	-	TRBV7-9	TRBJ2-3	12	TGTGCCAGCAGCCTACGGGGTGGAACGCAGTATTTT	CASSLRGGTQYF
few	-	TRBV7-9	TRBJ1-1	16	TGTGCCAGCAGCCTCCCCGGACACCCCTTGAACACTGAAGCTTTCTTT	CASSLPGHPLNTEAFF
few	-	TRBV7-8	TRBJ2-7	14	TGTGCCAGCACTCGACCCGACTCCTCTGACGAGCAGTACTTC	CASTRPDSSDEQYF
few	TRBD1	TRBV29-1	TRBJ1-1	13	TGCAGTGCTAAGGACAGGGAGAACACTGAAGCTTTCTTT	CSAKDRENTEAFF
-	TRBD1	TRBV27	TRBJ1-1	15	TGTGCCAGCAGTTTCGGACAGGGACGAAACACTGAAGCTTTCTTT	CASSFGQGRNTEAFF
-	TRBD1	TRBV30	TRBJ2-7	13	TGTGCCCTGAGCGACAGGGGGTTTTACGAGCAGTACTTC	CALSDRGFYEQYF
-	TRBD1	TRBV7-3	TRBJ1-2	13	TGTGCCAGCAGAGAAACAGGGGGCAGTGGCTACACCTTC	CASRETGGSGYTF
few	-	TRBV30	TRBJ2-2	14	TGTGCCTGGAGTCTATACTGGAACACCGGGGAGCTGTTTTTT	CAWSLYWNTGELFF
few	TRBD2	TRBV7-2	TRBJ2-7	15	TGTGCCAGCAGCTTAGCTGGGACTAGGCGCTACGAGCAGTACTTC	CASSLAGTRRYEQYF